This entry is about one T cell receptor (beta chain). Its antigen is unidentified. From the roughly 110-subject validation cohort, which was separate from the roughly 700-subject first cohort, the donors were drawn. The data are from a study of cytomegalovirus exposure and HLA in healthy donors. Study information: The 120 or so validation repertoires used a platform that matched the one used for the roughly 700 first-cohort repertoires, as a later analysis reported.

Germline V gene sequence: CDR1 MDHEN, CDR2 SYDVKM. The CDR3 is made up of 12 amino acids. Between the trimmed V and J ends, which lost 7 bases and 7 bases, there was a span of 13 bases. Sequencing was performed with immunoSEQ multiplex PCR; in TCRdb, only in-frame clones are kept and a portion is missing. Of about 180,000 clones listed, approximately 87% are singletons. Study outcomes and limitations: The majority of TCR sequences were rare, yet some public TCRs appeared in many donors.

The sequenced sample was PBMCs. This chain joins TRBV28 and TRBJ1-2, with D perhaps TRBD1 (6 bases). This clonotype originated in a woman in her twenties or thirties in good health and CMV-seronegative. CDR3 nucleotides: TGTGCCAGCACCGAACGGGGGGCTGGCTACACCTTC. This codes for CASTERGAGYTF.